This TCR beta chain came from a study of T cells in Graves' hyperthyroidism and ophthalmopathy. General study points: Most expanded thyroid clonotypes above 0.001 recurred in blood.

This clonotype was seen a few times. Its target is not known. TCR beta CDR3 regions were amplified from RNA. HTBI primers were used for first-round RT-PCR of the TCR CDR3. A single record per CDR3 protein comes from TCRdb applying MiXCR to the multiplex PCR reads. The sample gives around 540,000 distinct CDR3 sequences, roughly 15% of which show up once; about 29% is in the top ten. What was sequenced was blood. This TCR was sampled from a woman in her thirties with Graves' ophthalmopathy.

The CDR3: CASSVGSHGSSSYNEQFF. CDR3 nucleotide sequence: TGTGCCAGCAGCGTAGGCTCTCATGGCTCTAGCTCCTACAATGAGCAGTTCTTC. The chain couples TRBV9 to TRBJ2-1; D is unclear. This CDR3 has 18 residues. V lost 0 bases to trimming and J lost 0 bases, with 16 bases between them. Germline V gives CDR1 SGDLS, CDR2 YYNGEE.